The 27 T cell receptor beta chains below were found in one sample sequenced in a study of cytomegalovirus exposure and HLA in healthy donors. PCR amplification relied on 60 Vbeta primers (plus 13 Jbeta primers). Profiling relied on immunoSEQ multiplex PCR, and the TCRdb table lists in-frame clones only, not all of them. The repertoire holds roughly 200,000 clones, approximately 80% seen once, with nearly 3% in the top ten. The sequenced sample was PBMCs. The receptors derive from a woman in her thirties in good health and CMV-seronegative.

The rearrangement links TRBV7-9 to TRBJ2-5; tentatively, D is TRBD2 (5 bases). The CDR3 spans 13 residues. V shed 4 bases and J shed 5 bases, with 11 bases lying between them. The germline gives CDR1 SEHNR, CDR2 FQNEAQ (reference sequence). In DNA, the CDR3 is TGTGCCAGCAGCTGGACTCACATGGAGACCCAGTACTTC. This sequence encodes CASSWTHMETQYF.

The CDR3 protein is CASSLGRGANTGELFF. Written as DNA, the CDR3 is TGTGCCAGCAGCCTCGGGCGGGGGGCGAACACCGGGGAGCTGTTTTTT. The chain couples TRBV7-9 to TRBJ2-2; 8 nucleotides align to TRBD2. Germline trimming cut 5 bases from V and 0 bases from J; bases unmatched to any gene: 5. Germline V gene data show CDR1 as SEHNR and CDR2 as FQNEAQ (reference sequence). This CDR3 comprises 16 residues.

This clone showed up just a few times. This rearrangement joins TRBV6-1 to TRBJ1-2; D is possibly TRBD1 (6 bases). Trimming left V 7 bases short and J 4 bases short, with 10 bases between. Germline V lookup: CDR1 MNHNS, CDR2 SASEGT. The CDR3 is made up of 12 amino acids. CDR3 sequence (DNA): TGTGCCAGCATGTCAGGGGCCTATGGCTACACCTTC. It specifies CASMSGAYGYTF.

The chain is built from TRBV5-1 and TRBJ1-1; D uncertain. The CDR3 consists of 16 residues. V was clipped by 0 bases and J by 5 bases, with 17 bases between them. Germline loops: CDR1 SGHRS, CDR2 YFSETQ. CDR3 bases: TGCGCCAGCAGCTTGGGCCAGGCTAAGGCCCCGACTGAAGCTTTCTTT. As protein: CASSLGQAKAPTEAFF.

This clone was seen once. This sequence joins TRBV2 and TRBJ2-7; D is unresolved. Germline V gene sequence: CDR1 SNHLY, CDR2 FYNNEI. This CDR3 spans 12 amino acids. Trimming cost V 5 bases and J 2 bases, with 7 bases left between them. The CDR3 sequence is CASSISAYEQYF. The CDR3 nucleotides read TGTGCCAGCAGTATATCGGCCTACGAGCAGTACTTC.

The chain employs TRBV6-5 and TRBJ1-2; 9 bases fit TRBD1. This CDR3 region has 14 residues. CDR1 is MNHEY and CDR2 is SVGAGI in the germline V gene. V lost 4 bases to trimming and J lost 8 bases; unmatched junction nucleotides: 8. As DNA, the CDR3 is TGTGCCAGCAGTTGGAACAGGGACAGGGACGGCTACACCTTC. This encodes CASSWNRDRDGYTF.

This clone has just one count. The rearrangement links TRBV27 to TRBJ2-1, with D perhaps matching TRBD2 (6 bases). Germline V lookup: CDR1 MNHEY, CDR2 SMNVEV (reference sequence). CDR3 size: 16 residues. With 6 bases removed from V and 7 bases from J, the gap between germline ends came to 22 bases. CDR3 sequence: CASSYSSAPTQNEQFF. As DNA, the CDR3 is TGTGCCAGCAGCTATTCTAGCGCGCCTACCCAAAATGAGCAGTTCTTC.

This rearrangement joins TRBV6-5 to TRBJ2-3; tentatively, D is TRBD1 (7 bases). The CDR3 extends over 14 amino acids. The germline gives CDR1 MNHEY, CDR2 SVGAGI. V was shortened by 6 bases and J by 5 bases, with 15 bases between the two germline ends. CDR3 nucleotide sequence: TGTGCCAGCAGGCGACAGGGACTCGGAGATACGCAGTATTTT. This codes for CASRRQGLGDTQYF.

This clone occurred a few times. V usage is TRBV11-2 and J usage is TRBJ1-1, with 8 bases identical to TRBD1. The CDR3 consists of 14 residues. The trim removed 5 bases at V and 11 bases at J, leaving 13 bases unmatched. CDR1 and CDR2 from the germline V gene are SGHAT and FQNNGV. The CDR3 bases are TGTGCCAGCAGCCCAACAGGGGGTATACCGTTGGCTTTCTTT. It encodes CASSPTGGIPLAFF. Based on the CDR3 plus reference TRBV11-2 and TRBJ1-1, the full variable domain is EAGVAQSPRYKIIEKRQSVAFWCNPISGHATLYWYQQILGQGPKLLIQFQNNGVVDDSQLPKDRFSAERLKGVDSTLKIQPAKLEDSAVYLCASSPTGGIPLAFFGQGTRLTVV.

The J gene is TRBJ2-2, the V gene TRBV10-3, with D perhaps TRBD2 (5 bases). The V end lost 4 bases, the J end lost 0 bases, and 9 bases lay between the germline ends. This CDR3 comprises 15 residues. CDR1 ENHRY and CDR2 SYGVKD come from the germline V gene. This CDR3 reads CAISGGAANTGELFF. The CDR3 DNA sequence: TGTGCCATCAGTGGTGGAGCGGCGAACACCGGGGAGCTGTTTTTT.

This chain connects TRBV28 to TRBJ2-7; possible D gene TRBD2, 6 bases. V was trimmed by 5 bases and J by 5 bases, leaving 25 bases between them. Per the germline V gene, CDR1 is MDHEN and CDR2 is SYDVKM. This CDR3 has 17 residues. The CDR3 DNA follows: TGTGCCAGCAGTCCCTCATCATGGGGTGGGGGGTCAGACGAGCAGTACTTC. This sequence encodes CASSPSSWGGGSDEQYF.

The CDR3 coding sequence is TGTGCCAGCAGTTTAGGGAGGACAGGGGGCACCGAGCAGTACTTC. It specifies CASSLGRTGGTEQYF. The V and J genes are TRBV27 and TRBJ2-7; 11 nucleotides agree with TRBD1. The CDR3 has 15 amino acids. J gave up 6 bases and V 2 bases, and 6 bases lay outside the gene matches. The germline CDR1 and CDR2 sequences are MNHEY and SMNVEV (reference sequence).

V and J are TRBV11-3 and TRBJ1-1; 7 nucleotides match TRBD1. CDR1 and CDR2 (germline): SGHNT, YENEEA. Trimming took 5 bases from V and 4 from J; bases not matched to a gene: 7. There are 14 residues in the CDR3. The CDR3 DNA sequence: TGTGCCAGCAGCCTACAGGGGAGAACCACTGAAGCTTTCTTT. Translation gives CASSLQGRTTEAFF.

The chain is built from TRBV5-6 and TRBJ2-1; 13 nucleotides line up with TRBD2. Germline V gene sequence: CDR1 SGHDT, CDR2 YYEEEE. The CDR3 loop spans 15 amino acids. The junction had 6 bases not matched to a gene; V was cut back by 4 bases and J by 8 bases. The DNA for the CDR3 is TGTGCCAGCAGCGGGGGACTAGCGGGGACCTATGAGCAGTTCTTC. This sequence encodes CASSGGLAGTYEQFF.

This sequence joins TRBV7-9 and TRBJ2-7, with a possible D match to TRBD1 (5 bases). Between the trimmed V and J ends, which lost 5 bases and 5 bases, there was a span of 13 bases. Per germline, CDR1 SEHNR and CDR2 FQNEAQ (reference sequence). The CDR3 spans 13 residues. Written as DNA, the CDR3 is TGTGCCAGCAGCGAGGTAGGGGCGGACGAGCAGTACTTC. Its protein product is CASSEVGADEQYF.

This clone was seen more than once but under ten times. The same CDR3 also results from other DNA sequences found in this sample. The chain combines TRBV5-1 with TRBJ2-5; no clear D. Trimming pared 0 bases from V and 4 bases from J, leaving 4 bases between. The germline V gene encodes CDR1 SGHRS and CDR2 YFSETQ. The CDR3 sequence is 12 residues long. CDR3 loop: CASSLAGETQYF. As DNA, the CDR3 is TGCGCCAGCAGCTTGGCCGGAGAGACCCAGTACTTC.

As concerns this clone: At one end the junction does not follow the germline gene, possibly because of a read error. The CDR3 DNA follows: TGTGCCTGGAGTCCTACAGGGCGGAACGGCTACCCCTTC. This gives the protein CAWSPTGRNGYPF. The chain recombines TRBV30 with TRBJ1-2; the D gene is possibly TRBD1 (6 bases). The germline gives CDR1 GTSNPN, CDR2 SVGIG (reference sequence). The CDR3 extends over 13 amino acids.

The chain has TRBV27 and TRBJ2-1, with TRBD2 as a possible D gene (5 bases). The CDR3 runs 16 residues. CDR1 and CDR2 from the germline V gene are MNHEY and SMNVEV (reference sequence). The ends were cut back, 5 bases at V and 6 bases at J, with 20 bases in the middle. CDR3 loop: CASSMVTGRVGNEQFF. Here the CDR3 DNA reads TGTGCCAGCAGTATGGTTACGGGAAGGGTAGGCAATGAGCAGTTCTTC.

V and J are TRBV6-5 and TRBJ2-1; no clear D gene. The CDR3 sequence is 12 residues long. Looked up from germline, CDR1 is MNHEY and CDR2 is SVGAGI. V was shortened by 6 bases and J by 5 bases, with 8 bases between the two germline ends. CDR3 coding DNA: TGTGCCAGCAGCACCCCGGACAATGAGCAGTTCTTC. Translation: CASSTPDNEQFF.

A word on this clone: The germline gene is not matched at one end of the junction; a read error may be the cause. The chain employs TRBV18 and TRBJ2-7; TRBD2 agrees at 8 bases. This CDR3 comprises 15 residues. Germline V lookup: CDR1 KGHSH, CDR2 LQKENI. CDR3: CAGSPASGRGYEQYF. Here the CDR3 DNA reads TGTGCCGGCTCACCCGCGAGCGGGAGAGGCTACGAGCAGTACTTC.

V usage is TRBV6-5 and J usage is TRBJ1-6; no clear D. From germline, CDR1 is MNHEY and CDR2 SVGAGI. The CDR3 runs to 16 residues. The ends were cut back, 4 bases at V and 6 bases at J, with 16 bases in the middle. The CDR3 bases are TGTGCCAGCAGTTCTCCTGGCCTGGGAGGTAATTCACCCCTCCACTTT. Protein product: CASSSPGLGGNSPLHF.

The chain is built from TRBV7-9 and TRBJ2-3, with 11 bases fitting TRBD2. This CDR3 comprises 18 residues. V was pared by 4 bases and J by 0 bases, with 9 bases of the junction left unmatched. Per the germline V gene, CDR1 is SEHNR and CDR2 is FQNEAQ (reference sequence). In DNA, the CDR3 is TGTGCCAGCAGCTCCGGGACTAGCGGCCGTCCGAGCACAGATACGCAGTATTTT. Translated: CASSSGTSGRPSTDTQYF.

In its sample, this clone was seen a few times. This chain joins TRBV27 and TRBJ1-1, with D maybe TRBD1 (5 bases). Germline V gene lookup returns CDR1 MNHEY and CDR2 SMNVEV (reference sequence). The CDR3 loop spans 16 amino acids. V was trimmed by 6 bases and J by 1 base, leaving 18 bases between them. In DNA form, the CDR3 reads TGTGCCAGCAGATCCGGGGGGAACAGCGGGAACACTGAAGCTTTCTTT. Residues: CASRSGGNSGNTEAFF.

This chain joins TRBV6-5 and TRBJ1-2, with D perhaps TRBD1 (5 bases). The CDR3 sequence is 12 residues long. The germline V gene encodes CDR1 MNHEY and CDR2 SVGAGI. Trimming took off 9 bases at V and 4 bases at J, with 12 bases between the two ends. CDR3 amino acids: CARPGLAYGYTF. The CDR3 DNA sequence: TGTGCCAGACCGGGACTCGCCTATGGCTACACCTTC.

The rearrangement joins TRBV4-1 to TRBJ1-5; D unclear. V was trimmed by 4 bases and J by 5 bases, leaving 15 bases between them. The CDR3 totals 15 residues. Germline V CDR1 and CDR2: MGHRA, YSYEKL. DNA for the CDR3: TGCGCCAGCAGCCTCTCGGGGTCCGGGGATCAGCCCCAGCATTTT. This sequence encodes CASSLSGSGDQPQHF.

The rearrangement uses TRBV9 and TRBJ1-1; the D gene is possibly TRBD1 (6 bases). This CDR3 has 14 amino acids. V was shortened by 0 bases and J by 5 bases, with 11 bases between the two germline ends. Germline V CDR1 and CDR2: SGDLS, YYNGEE. The CDR3 loop is CASSVVSGATEAFF. The CDR3 region has the DNA TGTGCCAGCAGCGTAGTCTCAGGGGCAACTGAAGCTTTCTTT.

This chain connects TRBV28 to TRBJ2-5; no definite D call. CDR1 and CDR2 from the germline V gene are MDHEN and SYDVKM. The CDR3 length is 14 residues. V dropped 1 base and J dropped 3 bases, with 9 bases sitting between them. CDR3 residues: CASSLSDTKETQYF. In DNA form, the CDR3 reads TGTGCCAGCAGTTTATCCGACACAAAAGAGACCCAGTACTTC.